The rows below give T cell receptor beta chains drawn from one sample of a study of blood T cell repertoires in COVID-19. Assay used: immunoSEQ multiplex PCR; TCRdb lists only in-frame clones, some missing. The sample shows more than 65,000 clones, around 83% of them seen only once. The source material was peripheral blood. The receptors stem from a man of 80 years or more with acute or convalescent COVID-19. CDR3s include the opening cysteine and the closing phenylalanine or tryptophan. A D gene is named only where the DNA matches it firmly. Size values are once, few and many counts, or a class for expanded clones, and some rows have none.

d_call	j_call	v_call	clone_size	cdr3_nt	cdr3_aa
.	TRBJ2-2	TRBV24-1	.	TGTGCCACCAGTGATTGGCAGATAAACACCGGGGAGCTGTTTTTT	CATSDWQINTGELFF
TRBD1	TRBJ2-3	TRBV10-3	.	TGTGCCATCAACCAGGGGGCAAGTGGGGCCACAGATACGCAGTATTTT	CAINQGASGATDTQYF
TRBD1	TRBJ1-2	TRBV2	.	TGTGCCAGCAGTGATCCCGTGACAGGGGCAAGGGACTATGGCTACACCTTC	CASSDPVTGARDYGYTF
TRBD1	TRBJ1-1	TRBV5-1	.	TGCGCCAGCAGCTTGGTGACAGGGGACACTGAAGCTTTCTTT	CASSLVTGDTEAFF
TRBD2	TRBJ2-1	TRBV11-2	once	TGTGCCAGCAGCTTAACTGCGGGGGGGTACAATGAGCAGTTCTTC	CASSLTAGGYNEQFF
TRBD1	TRBJ2-7	TRBV28	.	TGTGCCAGCAGTACCCAAGACAGGGCTTACGAGCAGTACTTC	CASSTQDRAYEQYF
TRBD1	TRBJ1-1	TRBV27	.	TGTGCCAGCAGGGACAGGGTGAACACTGAAGCTTTCTTT	CASRDRVNTEAFF
TRBD1	TRBJ1-2	TRBV4-3	few	TGCGCCAGCAGCCAAAACTCCAGGGGGGCCTATGGCTACACCTTC	CASSQNSRGAYGYTF
.	TRBJ2-1	TRBV7-2	.	TGTGCCAGCAGCTTATCGGGGACTCGTTACAATGAGCAGTTCTTC	CASSLSGTRYNEQFF
.	TRBJ2-1	TRBV11-2	.	TGTGCCAGCAGCTTAAATAGCTTCAGCTCCTACAATGAGCAGTTCTTC	CASSLNSFSSYNEQFF
TRBD1	TRBJ2-7	TRBV6-5	.	TGTGCCAGCAGTTTAAACTCCGGGACAGGCTACGAGCAGTACTTC	CASSLNSGTGYEQYF
TRBD1	TRBJ1-4	TRBV5-6	.	TGTGCCAGCAGCCCGACAGGGCGGGAAACTAATGAAAAACTGTTTTTT	CASSPTGRETNEKLFF
TRBD2	TRBJ2-5	TRBV7-3	.	TGTGCCAGCAGCCGCTTCGCGCGGGGGGGAGAAGAGACCCAGTACTTC	CASSRFARGGEETQYF
TRBD1	TRBJ1-4	TRBV5-4	once	TGTGCCAGCAGCTCAGGGGGCGCCGAAACTAATGAAAAACTGTTTTTT	CASSSGGAETNEKLFF
.	TRBJ2-1	TRBV5-4	.	TGTGCCAGCAGCTTGCGGCGGGGCTCTTCCAATGAGCAGTTCTTC	CASSLRRGSSNEQFF
TRBD2	TRBJ2-1	TRBV5-1	.	TGCGCCAGCAGCTTGATAGCGGGAGGAGGGGGGAATGAGCAGTTCTTC	CASSLIAGGGGNEQFF
TRBD1	TRBJ1-2	TRBV6-2/TRBV6-3	.	TGTGCCAGCAGTCTGGACAGGCCCTATGGCTACACCTTC	CASSLDRPYGYTF
TRBD1	TRBJ1-2	TRBV7-2	.	TGTGCCAGCAGCTTGCGCGGGACAGCGGACTATGGCTACACCTTC	CASSLRGTADYGYTF
.	TRBJ2-2	TRBV28	.	TGTGCCAGCAAAAGTGGCAGGTCGAACACCGGGGAGCTGTTTTTT	CASKSGRSNTGELFF
TRBD2	TRBJ2-1	TRBV27	.	TGTGCCAGCAGTTTCGATAGGACTAGTACCTACAATGAGCAGTTCTTC	CASSFDRTSTYNEQFF
TRBD1	TRBJ2-7	TRBV29-1	.	TGCAGCGTGATGGGACAGGGAGTCGAGCAGTACTTC	CSVMGQGVEQYF
.	TRBJ1-1	TRBV6-5	.	TGTGCCAGCAGTTATCGGGGGGACATTGCCCCGGCGGAAGCTTTCTTT	CASSYRGDIAPAEAFF
.	TRBJ1-1	TRBV14	.	TGTGCCAGCAGCCCCTTGTGGGGCGCGGACACTGAAGCTTTCTTT	CASSPLWGADTEAFF
.	TRBJ1-2	TRBV7-2	few	TGTGCCAGCAGCTTAGCATCGTCCTATGGCTACACCTTC	CASSLASSYGYTF
.	TRBJ1-4	TRBV25-1	.	TGTGCCAGCAGTGAGCCGTTGGGTGGTACAGCTACTAATGAAAAACTGTTTTTT	CASSEPLGGTATNEKLFF
TRBD1	TRBJ2-7	TRBV28	.	TGTGCCAGCAGTCCCCCGGGACAGGGGGTTCCCGAGCAGTACTTC	CASSPPGQGVPEQYF
TRBD2	TRBJ2-1	TRBV7-2	.	TGTGCCAGCAGCTTAGTCCAGCGGGGTTACAATGAGCAGTTCTTC	CASSLVQRGYNEQFF
.	TRBJ2-5	TRBV5-6	.	TGTGCCAGCAGCTACCTCTCGCCCCCCGGAGAGACCCAGTACTTC	CASSYLSPPGETQYF
.	TRBJ1-1	TRBV7-8	.	TGTGCCAGCAGCTTAACCGTAGCGGCAAACACTGAAGCTTTCTTT	CASSLTVAANTEAFF
.	TRBJ1-1	TRBV7-2	.	TGTGCCAGCAGCTTAGGGACACAGAACACTGAAGCTTTCTTT	CASSLGTQNTEAFF
.	TRBJ1-1	TRBV6-4	.	TGTGCCAGCCCTAATCAATCAGGGTTCACTGAAGCTTTCTTT	CASPNQSGFTEAFF
TRBD2	TRBJ2-3	TRBV6-5	.	TGTGCCAGCAGTTACGGACTAGCGGGAACAGATACGCAGTATTTT	CASSYGLAGTDTQYF
TRBD1	TRBJ2-7	TRBV19	.	TGTGCCAGTAGTGCCCACTACGGACAGGGACCCTACGAGCAGTACTTC	CASSAHYGQGPYEQYF
TRBD2	TRBJ2-1	TRBV18	.	TGTGCCAGCTCACGACTAGCGGGAGACGGGACCTACAATGAGCAGTTCTTC	CASSRLAGDGTYNEQFF
TRBD1	TRBJ1-4	TRBV28	.	TGTGCCAGCAGTTTCGGGGGACAGGGGCTAGGAAAACTGTTTTTT	CASSFGGQGLGKLFF
.	TRBJ2-1	TRBV5-1	.	TGCGCCAGCAGTTTGTCTATTCCCTCAAATGAGCAGTTCTTC	CASSLSIPSNEQFF
TRBD1	TRBJ2-7	TRBV6-5	.	TGTGCCAGCAGTCCGGGACAGGGAATCTACGAGCAGTACTTC	CASSPGQGIYEQYF
TRBD2	TRBJ2-2	TRBV7-2	.	TGTGCCAGCAGCCCAGTGGCGGGGGGGATGGGGGAGCTGTTTTTT	CASSPVAGGMGELFF
TRBD1	TRBJ2-2	TRBV19	.	TGTGCCAGTGGCCGGGACAGGGGAACCGGGGAGCTGTTTTTT	CASGRDRGTGELFF
.	TRBJ1-2	TRBV28	.	TGTGCCAGCAGTCGCGGGCTCGCTAACTATGGCTACACCTTC	CASSRGLANYGYTF
.	TRBJ1-4	TRBV9	.	TGTGCCAGCAGCGTAGGGATTGTGGCAGGGCGAGAAAAACTGTTTTTT	CASSVGIVAGREKLFF